This paragraph covers one TCR beta chain sequence. What it binds is not known. The J segment lost 6 bases and the V segment lost 6 bases, leaving 10 bases of the junction unmatched. Looked up from germline, CDR1 is MNHEY and CDR2 is SVGEGT. CDR3 length: 14 amino acids. This sample stems from a study of spatial heterogeneity in lung cancer. Overall study: Across the raw uncorrected reads, a unique TCR and UMI combination was observed, on average, more than ten times.

MiXCR, run by TCRdb on the 5' RACE reads, gives a single entry per CDR3 protein. The sample lists more than 80,000 distinct CDR3 sequences, approximately 12% occurring once. Study-wide points: Tumor TCRs that were ubiquitous and expanded showed up in blood more at resection than follow-up.

Time point here: sample taken at primary tumor resection. Patients with untreated early-stage non-small cell lung cancer, numbering around 71, were the donors. Material for sequencing was whole RNA from tumor, nontumor lung or frozen PBMC, left unsorted. This clonotype was sampled from a male donor with early-stage non-small cell lung cancer. The chain couples TRBV6-2 or TRBV6-3 to TRBJ1-1; TRBD1 aligns across 7 bases. The sample here was PBMCs, taken at surgery. The CDR3 sequence: CASRRDSRGAEAFF. The CDR3 bases are TGTGCCAGCAGGCGGGACAGCCGGGGGGCTGAAGCTTTCTTT.